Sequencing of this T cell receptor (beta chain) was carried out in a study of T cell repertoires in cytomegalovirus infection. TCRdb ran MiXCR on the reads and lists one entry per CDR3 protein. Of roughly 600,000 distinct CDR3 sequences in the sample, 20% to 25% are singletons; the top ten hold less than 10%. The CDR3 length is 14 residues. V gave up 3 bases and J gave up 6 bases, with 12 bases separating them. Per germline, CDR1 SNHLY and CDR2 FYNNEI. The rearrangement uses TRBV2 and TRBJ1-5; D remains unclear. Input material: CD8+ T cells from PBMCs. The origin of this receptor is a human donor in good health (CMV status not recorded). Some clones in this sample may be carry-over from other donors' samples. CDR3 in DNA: TGTGCCAGCAGTGAGTTTGAGGATCCTCAGCCCCAGCATTTT. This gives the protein CASSEFEDPQPQHF.